The 14 T cell receptor beta chains given below trace back to one sample, sequenced in a study of blood T cells in healthy people across ages. Together with a sample-barcoded 5' primer, a J-beta primer mix was included in a second PCR lasting about 7 to 12 cycles. MiXCR, applied by TCRdb to the 5' RACE reads, yields one record per CDR3 protein. Of around 500,000 distinct CDR3 sequences listed, about a quarter are singletons. The same sample was also used in a study of T cells of mothers and their children.

The sample was blood. The source is a boy younger than 10 in good health.

This clonotype appeared a few times. The V and J genes are TRBV10-3 and TRBJ1-2; unclear D gene. V lost 4 bases and J lost 2, with 20 bases in between. Germline V gene lookup returns CDR1 ENHRY and CDR2 SYGVKD. The CDR3 runs 17 residues. CDR3 DNA: TGTGCCATCAGTGTACTACTCGACCGGGCCTCAAACTATGGCTACACCTTC. It codes for CAISVLLDRASNYGYTF.

This clonotype has more than one count but fewer than ten. One end of the junction varies from germline; a read error may be responsible. The chain couples TRBV27 to TRBJ2-6; TRBD1 is a possible D gene (6 bases). This CDR3 spans 18 amino acids. The germline gives CDR1 MNHEY, CDR2 SMNVEV (reference sequence). For the CDR3, the DNA is TGTGCCAGCAGTCCCCTAGGACAGTTTCTCACTGGGGCCAGCGTCCTGACTTTC. Translated, it gives CASSPLGQFLTGASVLTF.

This sequence joins TRBV7-3 and TRBJ2-3, with D uncertain. Germline V gene lookup returns CDR1 SGHTA and CDR2 FQGTGA. Trimming took off 5 bases at V and 5 bases at J, with 20 bases between the two ends. The CDR3 totals 16 residues. The CDR3 DNA follows: TGTGCCAGCAGCGAAGGCAAAGTAGCCTCAATAGATACGCAGTATTTT. It is translated as CASSEGKVASIDTQYF.

This clonotype was seen a handful of times. V is TRBV3-1 and J is TRBJ1-2; 8 bases fit TRBD1. CDR1 is LGHDT and CDR2 is YNNKEL in the germline V gene (reference sequence). The junction had 15 bases not matched to a gene; V was cut back by 5 bases and J by 1 base. This CDR3 is 18 amino acids long. CDR3: CASSEVTPGTGVNYGYTF. The CDR3, as DNA: TGTGCCAGCAGCGAAGTCACCCCCGGGACAGGAGTTAACTATGGCTACACCTTC.

This clonotype has a handful of counts. This chain uses TRBV6-5 with TRBJ2-5; the match to TRBD2 covers 7 bases. The DNA matches TRBJ2-7 better at its end, which makes the J call doubtful. The CDR3 contains 14 residues. Germline values: CDR1 MNHEY, CDR2 SVGAGI. CDR3 bases: TGTGCCAGCAGTTACCGGAGGGGAGGGTACGAGCAGTACTTC. This encodes CASSYRRGGYEQYF.

This clonotype appeared a few times. V gene TRBV5-1 combines with J gene TRBJ2-3, with D tentatively TRBD1 or TRBD2 (5 bases each). Per the germline V gene, CDR1 is SGHRS and CDR2 is YFSETQ. The CDR3 is 14 residues long. Deletions cut 4 bases from V and 2 bases from J, with 11 bases between. The CDR3 protein is CASSLMGTTDTQYF. The CDR3 DNA reads as TGCGCCAGCAGCCTAATGGGGACCACAGATACGCAGTATTTT.

This clonotype has ten or more counts. This chain uses TRBV20-1 with TRBJ2-1, with 7 bases lining up with TRBD2. This CDR3 spans 14 amino acids. Germline V gene sequence: CDR1 DFQATT, CDR2 SNEGSKA (reference sequence). The V segment lost 3 bases and the J segment 4 bases; nucleotides outside the gene matches: 6. The CDR3: CSASSLAAYNEQFF. As DNA, the CDR3 is TGCAGTGCTAGTTCCCTAGCGGCATACAATGAGCAGTTCTTC.

Worth noting for this clonotype: One junction end disagrees with the germline gene, perhaps due to a read error. V gene TRBV10-3 combines with J gene TRBJ2-7, with 7 bases lining up with TRBD1. Looked up from germline, CDR1 is ENHRY and CDR2 is SYGVKD. This CDR3 has 16 residues. The CDR3 region is CAISESLSQGVYEQYF. As DNA, the CDR3 is TGTGCCATCAGCGAGTCGCTGAGTCAGGGGGTCTACGAGCAGTACTTC.

The J gene is TRBJ1-1, the V gene TRBV6-5; D gene ambiguous. The CDR3 is 15 residues long. Trimming took 2 bases from V and 1 from J, leaving 11 bases between them. In germline, CDR1 is MNHEY, CDR2 SVGAGI. The CDR3 nucleotides are TGTGCCAGCAGTTACCTTGTATTTGGGAACACTGAAGCTTTCTTT. It encodes CASSYLVFGNTEAFF.

This clonotype turned up a few times. This chain uses TRBV27 with TRBJ2-2; D unclear. CDR3 length: 15 residues. V dropped 3 bases and J dropped 0 bases, with 8 bases sitting between them. The V gene's germline CDR1 is MNHEY and CDR2 SMNVEV (reference sequence). The CDR3 region is CASSLMWTNTGELFF. CDR3 nucleotides: TGTGCCAGCAGTTTGATGTGGACGAACACCGGGGAGCTGTTTTTT.

The chain employs TRBV12-3 or TRBV12-4 and TRBJ1-1, with TRBD1 matching over 9 bases. The CDR3 length is 15 residues. V was clipped by 2 bases and J by 10 bases; unmatched bases: 11. The CDR3 is CASSLWPAGTGIAFF. CDR3 coding DNA: TGTGCCAGCAGTTTATGGCCAGCCGGGACAGGGATAGCTTTCTTT.

This clonotype has a handful of counts. This chain uses TRBV15 with TRBJ2-7; D uncertain. The CDR3 length is 14 residues. Germline V CDR1 and CDR2: LNHNV, YYDKDF (reference sequence). Trimming cost V 0 bases and J 0 bases, with 6 bases left between them. CDR3 DNA sequence: TGTGCCACCAGCAGAGAGGTACGCTCCTACGAGCAGTACTTC. Translated: CATSREVRSYEQYF. The variable domain in full, completed from reference TRBV15 and TRBJ2-7, reads DAMVIQNPRYQVTQFGKPVTLSCSQTLNHNVMYWYQQKSSQAPKLLFHYYDKDFNNEADTPDNFQSRRPNTSFCFLDIRSPGLGDTAMYLCATSREVRSYEQYFGPGTRLTVT.

This clonotype showed up just a few times. The J gene is TRBJ1-4, the V gene TRBV5-1; the D gene is possibly TRBD1 (5 bases). The germline CDR1 and CDR2 sequences are SGHRS and YFSETQ. The CDR3 spans 13 residues. Between the trimmed V and J ends, which lost 6 bases and 2 bases, there was a span of 8 bases. The CDR3 DNA follows: TGCGCCAGCAAGGAGGGGACTAATGAAAAACTGTTTTTT. It yields the protein CASKEGTNEKLFF.

The chain carries TRBV24-1 and TRBJ2-3, with TRBD2 matching 9 bases. The J segment lost 2 bases and the V segment lost 2 bases, leaving 1 base of the junction unmatched. The CDR3 runs to 15 residues. CDR1 and CDR2 from the germline V gene are KGHDR and SFDVKD. The CDR3: CATSDSGLATDTQYF. CDR3 DNA sequence: TGTGCCACCAGTGATTCGGGACTAGCCACAGATACGCAGTATTTT.